This entry lists 20 T cell receptor beta chains sequenced from one sample in a study of blood T cell repertoires in COVID-19. Sequenced by immunoSEQ multiplex PCR; TCRdb stores in-frame clones only, minus some. The sample has around 300,000 clones, around 87% seen once. The sequenced material came from PBMCs or T cells enriched from blood (not recorded which). These receptors all stem from a woman in her twenties or thirties who had recovered from COVID-19.

This clone was observed a handful of times. The chain carries TRBV19 and TRBJ1-4, with TRBD1 identical over 7 bases. Trimming at V came to 3 bases and at J to 5 bases, leaving 9 bases not matched to a gene. There are 16 residues in the CDR3. Germline V lookup: CDR1 LNHDA, CDR2 SQIVND (reference sequence). The CDR3 loop reads CASSMTGTGENEKLFF. In DNA, the CDR3 is TGTGCCAGTAGTATGACAGGGACGGGTGAAAATGAAAAACTGTTTTTT.

The chain uses TRBV10-3 and TRBJ2-4, with D perhaps TRBD1 (5 bases). The CDR3 has 14 residues. CDR1 is ENHRY and CDR2 is SYGVKD in the germline V gene. Deletions cut 5 bases from V and 4 bases from J, with 12 bases between. CDR3 in amino acids: CAISLTGEKNIQYF. CDR3 DNA: TGTGCCATCAGTCTTACAGGAGAAAAAAACATTCAGTACTTC.

This clone has more than one count but fewer than ten. The rearrangement joins TRBV19 to TRBJ1-2; D is uncertain. The CDR3 covers 14 residues. Germline V gene data show CDR1 as LNHDA and CDR2 as SQIVND (reference sequence). Trimming removed 5 bases from V and 5 bases from J, with 15 bases in between. The CDR3 protein is CASSGAGSFYGYTF. CDR3 in DNA: TGTGCCAGTAGTGGTGCGGGGAGTTTTTATGGCTACACCTTC.

This clone appeared once. The gene calls are TRBV14 and TRBJ2-3; weak D call: TRBD1 (5 bases). V lost 3 bases, J lost 4 bases, and 17 bases lay in between. Germline loops: CDR1 SGHDN, CDR2 FVKESK. The CDR3 spans 16 residues. The CDR3 DNA is TGTGCCAGCAGCCAGAACACAGGTTTCCTACCAGATACGCAGTATTTT. It is translated as CASSQNTGFLPDTQYF.

Here the CDR3 DNA reads TGCGCCAGCAGCCCCCTTGGGCGGGGGGACAAAAACATTCAGTACTTC. It specifies CASSPLGRGDKNIQYF. The rearrangement links TRBV4-1 to TRBJ2-4; 8 nucleotides agree with TRBD2. Germline V gene sequence: CDR1 MGHRA, CDR2 YSYEKL. V was clipped by 4 bases and J by 3 bases; unmatched bases: 8. This CDR3 has 16 amino acids.

V usage is TRBV28 and J usage is TRBJ1-4, with D possibly TRBD1 on 5 matching bases. The germline V and J ends were trimmed by 5 bases and 7 bases, with 17 bases remaining between them. There are 15 residues in the CDR3. Germline V gene data show CDR1 as MDHEN and CDR2 as SYDVKM. CDR3 protein: CASSPRAATREKLFF. The CDR3 region has the DNA TGTGCCAGCAGTCCCAGGGCGGCAACGCGTGAAAAACTGTTTTTT.

The V and J genes are TRBV6-2 or TRBV6-3 and TRBJ2-7; 7 nucleotides agree with TRBD2. CDR3 length: 16 amino acids. V gave up 4 bases and J gave up 3 bases; unmatched junction bases: 12. Germline V gene lookup returns CDR1 MNHEY and CDR2 SVGEGT. CDR3 region: CASSSPYSGDYYEQYF. CDR3 nucleotide sequence: TGTGCCAGCAGTTCCCCGTACAGCGGGGATTACTACGAGCAGTACTTC.

This clone was seen a handful of times. The chain links TRBV7-6 to TRBJ1-6, with D hard to call. This CDR3 is 17 amino acids long. CDR1 and CDR2 from the germline V gene are SGHVS and FNYEAQ. V was trimmed by 2 bases and J by 0 bases, leaving 11 bases between them. CDR3 sequence (DNA): TGTGCCAGCAGCTTAATAGAGAGTAGCTCCTATAATTCACCCCTCCACTTT. It encodes CASSLIESSSYNSPLHF.

The V call is TRBV12-3 or TRBV12-4, the J call TRBJ1-3, with D unclear. Trimming left V 4 bases short and J 2 bases short, with 6 bases between. The CDR3 spans 13 residues. The CDR3 spells CASSYSTGNTIYF. CDR3 nucleotides: TGTGCCAGCAGTTACAGTACTGGAAACACCATATATTTT.

The chain combines TRBV5-1 with TRBJ2-7; 7 bases line up with TRBD1. The V and J ends lost 4 bases and 2 bases, in that order; junction bases with no gene match: 6. The length of the CDR3 is 14 residues. Germline V gene lookup returns CDR1 SGHRS and CDR2 YFSETQ. CDR3 DNA: TGCGCCAGCAGCCTGGACAGGATGACCTACGAGCAGTACTTC. Residues: CASSLDRMTYEQYF.

To note about this clone: This CDR3 is also generated by other DNA sequences in the sample. The J gene is TRBJ1-2, the V gene TRBV20-1; D is unclear. Germline CDR1 is DFQATT and CDR2 is SNEGSKA (reference sequence). Trimming removed 3 bases from V and 4 bases from J, with 6 bases in between. The CDR3 spans 11 residues. The CDR3 coding sequence is TGCAGTGCTAGGAGTGGCTATGGCTACACCTTC. It codes for CSARSGYGYTF.

Here the CDR3 reads CASSYRTSGGAADTQYF. CDR3 DNA sequence: TGTGCCAGCAGCTACAGGACTAGCGGGGGGGCGGCAGATACGCAGTATTTT. The genes are TRBV7-2 and TRBJ2-3, with 15 nucleotides matching TRBD2. The CDR3 contains 17 residues. Unmatched junction bases numbered 6, after V lost 4 bases and J lost 4 bases. Per germline, CDR1 SGHTA and CDR2 FQGNSA.

This chain connects TRBV3-1 (or the pseudogene TRBV3-2) to TRBJ2-5; 7 positions match TRBD2. CDR1 is LGHDT, CDR2 YNNKEL, per germline (reference sequence). The CDR3 length is 15 residues. V shed 0 bases and J 1 base; nucleotides not matched to a gene: 2. CDR3 amino acids: CASSQDRGVQETQYF. CDR3 nucleotide sequence: TGTGCCAGCAGCCAAGATCGGGGGGTCCAAGAGACCCAGTACTTC.

The chain is built from TRBV7-8 and TRBJ1-3, with TRBD1 as a possible D gene (6 bases). The CDR3 totals 17 residues. Germline CDR1 and CDR2: SGHVS and FQNEAQ. The germline V and J ends were trimmed by 5 bases and 2 bases, with 19 bases remaining between them. The CDR3: CASSPSQGWTTGNTIYF. The DNA of the CDR3 is TGTGCCAGCAGCCCGTCACAGGGCTGGACGACTGGAAACACCATATATTTT.

J is TRBJ2-7 and V is TRBV27, with unresolved D. V was clipped by 3 bases and J by 3 bases, with 12 bases between them. Per germline, CDR1 MNHEY and CDR2 SMNVEV (reference sequence). CDR3 length: 14 amino acids. The chain's CDR3 is CASSLAQYHYEQYF. The CDR3 DNA sequence: TGTGCCAGCAGTTTGGCCCAGTACCACTACGAGCAGTACTTC.

This sequence joins TRBV5-4 and TRBJ1-3; 11 bases map to TRBD1. CDR1 is SGHNT and CDR2 is YYREEE in the germline V gene (reference sequence). V shed 4 bases and J 0 bases; nucleotides not matched to a gene: 3. The CDR3 spans 16 residues. The chain's CDR3 is CASSIGTGGSGNTIYF. CDR3 sequence (DNA): TGTGCCAGCAGCATCGGGACAGGGGGCTCTGGAAACACCATATATTTT.

The chain couples TRBV5-6 to TRBJ1-2; 9 bases fit TRBD1. CDR1 is SGHDT, CDR2 YYEEEE, per germline. The length of the CDR3 is 15 residues. The J segment lost 6 bases and the V segment lost 2 bases, leaving 8 bases of the junction unmatched. The chain's CDR3 is CASSLYLGQGNGYTF. In DNA, the CDR3 is TGTGCCAGCAGCTTATACCTTGGACAGGGGAATGGCTACACCTTC.

The genes are TRBV2 and TRBJ2-2; the match to TRBD1 covers 7 bases. Germline lookup yields CDR1 SNHLY and CDR2 FYNNEI. The CDR3 runs 13 residues. The V gene end was trimmed by 8 bases and the J gene end by 6 bases; junction bases not matched to a gene: 6. CDR3 sequence: CASRQGFAGELFF. The CDR3 coding sequence is TGTGCCAGCCGACAGGGATTTGCCGGGGAGCTGTTTTTT.

This sequence joins TRBV2 and TRBJ1-4, with TRBD1 identical over 9 bases. V gave up 7 bases and J gave up 6 bases; unmatched junction bases: 3. The CDR3 has 13 residues. Germline assignment: CDR1 SNHLY and CDR2 FYNNEI. For the CDR3, the DNA is TGTGCCAGCACAGGACAGGGGCATGAAAAACTGTTTTTT. As protein: CASTGQGHEKLFF.

The chain links TRBV6-5 to TRBJ1-1, with 7 bases matching TRBD1. Trimming took 7 bases from V and 0 from J; bases not matched to a gene: 8. The CDR3 contains 15 residues. Per germline, CDR1 MNHEY and CDR2 SVGAGI. The CDR3 nucleotides are TGTGCCAGCACGGGACGGGGACAGTTGAACACTGAAGCTTTCTTT. Its translation: CASTGRGQLNTEAFF.